This paragraph covers one T cell receptor beta chain sequence. Sequence at one end of the junction differs from germline and may be a read error. The data were taken from a study of blood T cell repertoires in COVID-19. As for the study in general: Donors in the United States, Italy and Spain gave samples during acute or convalescent COVID-19. Nucleic acid was either cDNA or gDNA, and it came from T cells, B-cell-depleted T cells, or PBMCs.

Using immunoSEQ multiplex PCR, the repertoire was profiled, and TCRdb retains in-frame clones only, with some absent. The sample includes around 250,000 clones, around 84% seen only once; the top ten take approximately 4.3%. The cohort comprised adults aged about 18 to 90 years residing in 20 to 30 US areas. Participant reports of clinical history set cohort assignment. The specimen was PBMCs or T cells enriched from blood (not recorded which). This sequence was found in a man aged 25-45 years with acute COVID-19.

Here the CDR3 reads CASSLQRSTDTQYF. The CDR3 bases are TGTGCCAGCAGCTTGCAGCGGAGCACAGATACGCAGTATTTT. V and J are TRBV5-1 and TRBJ2-3; tentatively, D is TRBD2 (5 bases). Germline CDR1 reads SGHRS; CDR2 reads YFSETQ. The CDR3 has 14 residues.